The present TCR beta chain was sequenced within a study of early stage breast cancer tumors. Each sample had two DNA replicates, 0.45 to 0.65 ug blood or about 1.4 ug tissue. Method: immunoSEQ multiplex PCR; TCRdb's copy keeps in-frame clones and lacks some. The repertoire has approximately 30,000 clones, around three fifths of them found once; the top ten carry approximately 8%. About this clone itself: What it recognizes is unknown.

General study results and limits: Comparing each tissue with blood distinguished tumor from normal in most of the 16 patients.

Trimming took 5 bases from V and 0 from J, leaving 14 bases between them. The CDR3 has 16 residues. Germline CDR1 is SGHAT and CDR2 is FQDESV (reference sequence). Each tumor contributed about 20-50 mg of diced tissue. The sequenced sample consisted of breast tumor tissue. The gene calls are TRBV11-1 and TRBJ1-3; D gene ambiguous. The receptor was isolated from a person between 50 and 60 years old with breast cancer. CDR3 region: CASSLDILPSGNTIYF. The DNA of the CDR3 is TGTGCCAGCAGCCTCGACATCCTCCCCTCTGGAAACACCATATATTTT.